The clone carrying this T cell receptor (beta chain) was recorded a few times. Its antigen is currently unknown. The sample comes from a study of T-cell reconstitution after alpha-beta-depleted transplantation in children. General observations from the study: One year after transplant, T-cell counts and diversity came mostly from newly produced T cells. About two months after transplant, alpha-beta T cells reportedly came from several hundred expanded graft clones.

The junction had 4 bases not matched to a gene; V was cut back by 6 bases and J by 5 bases. The germline V gene encodes CDR1 SGHTA and CDR2 FQGNSA. This CDR3 spans 14 amino acids. Unique molecular identifiers were incorporated into the prepared TCRbeta library. TCRdb re-called the PCR reads with MiXCR, one entry per CDR3 protein. The table includes around 960,000 distinct CDR3 sequences, under 30% detected once. The chain uses TRBV7-2 and TRBJ1-4, with 9 bases identical to TRBD1. The TCR originated in a boy under three years old who had a stem cell transplant for SCID, so the T cells may come from the graft donor. The sequencing here drew on PBMCs, mostly from graft donor cells, taken 360 days after TCRalphabeta/CD19-depleted stem cell transplant. CDR3 DNA sequence: TGTGCCAGCAGTCCCGACAGGGGGAATGAAAAACTGTTTTTT. Translating gives CASSPDRGNEKLFF.